This T cell receptor (beta chain) was retrieved from a study of shared clonotypes between healthy human individuals (dated by TCRdb to the early 2020s). With respect to the entire study: A few men and a couple of women, aged 18 to 49 years, made up the cohort. To estimate repertoire size and how much clonotype sharing occurs between individuals, the study deeply sequenced the blood TCR repertoires of roughly 5 healthy adults. Per donor, three plates each were used for CD4 naive and CD4 memory, two for CD8 naive, and one for CD8 memory. To increase sequencing depth and limit assay-specific biases, TCR repertoire library preparation and sequencing were carried out by different laboratories using diverse techniques. Between about 0.85 and 9.5 billion PBMCs per donor were obtained by leukapheresis. Study-wide conclusions, independent of this receptor: When four donors were compared, the shared fraction of clonotypes was around 5.1% for naive CD4, more than 3% for naive CD8, roughly 2.3% for memory CD4, and approximately 0.4% for memory CD8. Based on pairwise subsampling, the degree of clonotype sharing among donors was expected to be affected by sequencing depth. Sampling was restricted to blood, and TCR repertoires in tissues likely differ from the TCR repertoires found in blood. Higher generation probabilities were observed for clonotypes shared by all four sorted-subset donors than for non-shared clonotypes. Larger estimated clonotype richness was generally found for naive subsets than for memory subsets. Incomplete sequencing was indicated by rarefaction of sorted-subset datasets, despite the large sequencing depth. Because the study included only a small number of donors, the genetic and exposure-history diversity represented was limited.

The germline V end is reduced by 2 bases and the J end by 2 bases; junction bases left unmatched: 6. CDR1 and CDR2 are read off the germline V gene (reference sequence) as SEHNR and FQNEAQ. The CDR3 starts with the cysteine, ends with the phenylalanine, and has 17 residues. Of the read, only the CDR3 DNA is kept; its 51 bases are in frame from base 1. Healthy HIV-negative adults with no recently reported acute infections or vaccinations were included as donors. Every donor was a Caucasian adult residing in Nashville, Tennessee, USA. CD4+ T cells were enriched by magnetic negative selection, after which naive cells were positively selected on CD45RA and the negative fraction was taken as the memory subset. After blood collection by leukapheresis, PBMCs were isolated using Ficoll-Histopaque density gradient centrifugation and then cryopreserved in the vapor phase of liquid nitrogen. Purity and quantity of every magnetically sorted T cell population were checked by analytical flow cytometry. Each sorted fraction had its genomic DNA isolated and then quantified by UV absorbance on a Nanodrop 2000c.

Using the deep immunoSEQ assay, multiplex PCR amplified TCR CDR3 regions from genomic DNA. For each cell subset, the extracted genomic DNA was distributed evenly across all wells of several immunoSEQ 96-well plates, and each plate served as one replicate. For sorted subsets, approximately 210 ng genomic DNA, equal to tens of thousands of T cell genomes, was loaded into each replicate PCR. The purified libraries were quantified using a Qubit 3.0 fluorometer, sized with a Bioanalyzer 2100, and then quantified again using the KAPA Library Quantification kit. Every immunoSEQ 96-well plate was sequenced on a dedicated single-read 150-cycle Illumina NextSeq 550 flow cell. The paper's data handling went like this. The immunoSEQ output contained only junctional sequences without quality scores, so filtering could not match that applied to full-length reads. To assign V/J genes and CDR3, sequences were annotated using PyIR, a Python wrapper for IgBLAST v1.9, with IMGT germline references. Reads were removed for weak V/J assignments (E-value above 1e-6), missing CDR3, stop codons, out-of-frame junctions, or ambiguous translated residues. V3J clonotypes were defined as sequences sharing an identical inferred V gene, J gene, and CDR3 amino acid sequence. Percentage overlap between repertoires was calculated by dividing the number of shared unique clonotypes by the size of the smaller repertoire. Richness of each repertoire was evaluated using RTK rarefaction, the Chao1 estimator, and Recon v2.1 estimates of unobserved clonotypes. For all TCRbeta clonotypes obtained by the gDNA method from a handful of donors, generation probabilities were computed with OLGA. Sourced from immuneACCESS, this table was stored by TCRdb with only in-frame sequences that have V and J called. A share of the clones is absent; for the studies checked, an unresolved V gene accounts for under half, and the remainder has no known explanation. V and J calls and clone size are as listed in that table; D and trimming were resolved from the DNA. This sample holds approximately 2.5 million clones; 90% to 95% were observed only once. In total, the top ten clones hold about 0.34% of the sample.

Concerning this clone: Its recognized antigen is unknown. There are no base qualities to consult, and no much larger clone falls within one base.

Sample: naive CD4+ T cells from PBMCs. In the paper's terms, the cell subset or site label means: CD45RA+ positively selected. The sequence was collected from a man aged 18 to 30 in good health. Some clones in this sample may be carry-over from other donors' samples. The rearrangement joined TRBV7-9 to TRBJ2-4, with 10 bases aligning to TRBD2. The encoded CDR3 is CASSLSASGRTKNIQYF. The nucleotide sequence is given as TGTGCCAGCAGCTTAAGTGCTAGCGGGAGAACCAAAAACATTCAGTACTTC.